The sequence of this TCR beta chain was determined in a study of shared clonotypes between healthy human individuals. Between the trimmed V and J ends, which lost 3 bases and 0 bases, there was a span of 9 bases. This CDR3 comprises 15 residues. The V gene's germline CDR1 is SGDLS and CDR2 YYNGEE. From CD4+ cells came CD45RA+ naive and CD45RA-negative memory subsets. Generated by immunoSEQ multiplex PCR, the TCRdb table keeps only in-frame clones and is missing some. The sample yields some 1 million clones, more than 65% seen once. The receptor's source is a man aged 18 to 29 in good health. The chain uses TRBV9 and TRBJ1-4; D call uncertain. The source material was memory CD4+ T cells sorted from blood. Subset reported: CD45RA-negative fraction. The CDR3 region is CASSGRASTNEKLFF. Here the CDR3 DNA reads TGTGCCAGCAGCGGGCGCGCTTCAACTAATGAAAAACTGTTTTTT.